The 25 T cell receptor beta chains listed next were all sequenced from one sample in a study of CD8 T cells in ankylosing spondylitis. TCRdb independently ran MiXCR on the 5' RACE reads; one entry per CDR3 protein. In the table there are over 400,000 distinct CDR3 sequences, approximately 26% of which are singletons. Their target antigens are unknown. Broader study findings: For ankylosing spondylitis blood, a TCR beta motif of eight or nine highly homologous variants appeared characteristic.

Sample: blood, either unsorted or a sorted T cell fraction (not recorded which). The receptors here all came from a male donor with ankylosing spondylitis.

V and J are TRBV10-3 and TRBJ2-1; no firm D call. Germline assignment: CDR1 ENHRY and CDR2 SYGVKD. The length of the CDR3 is 13 residues. Trimming pared 0 bases from V and 7 bases from J, leaving 7 bases between. CDR3 region: CAISESGRNEQFF. As DNA, the CDR3 is TGTGCCATCAGTGAGTCTGGCAGGAATGAGCAGTTCTTC.

The chain is built from TRBV30 and TRBJ2-2; either TRBD1 or TRBD2 may fit D (5 bases each). Per germline, CDR1 GTSNPN and CDR2 SVGIG (reference sequence). With 8 bases removed from V and 0 bases from J, the gap between germline ends came to 7 bases. CDR3 length equals 12 residues. The CDR3 DNA reads TGTGCCCGAGGGGCGAACACCGGGGAGCTGTTTTTT. It codes for CARGANTGELFF.

A few counts support this clonotype. The chain uses TRBV7-9 and TRBJ2-1; 8 bases line up with TRBD2. The CDR3 covers 15 residues. V trimming: 1 base; J trimming: 6 bases; junction bases outside the gene matches: 5. Germline values: CDR1 SEHNR, CDR2 FQNEAQ (reference sequence). CDR3 DNA: TGTGCCAGCAGCTTAGTACTAGCGGACGGCAATGAGCAGTTCTTC. Residues: CASSLVLADGNEQFF. The variable domain in full, with the rest retrieved from reference TRBV7-9 and TRBJ2-1, is DTGVSQNPRHKITKRGQNVTFRCDPISEHNRLYWYRQTLGQGPEFLTYFQNEAQLEKSRLLSDRFSAERPKGSFSTLEIQRTEQGDSAMYLCASSLVLADGNEQFFGPGTRLTVL.

The CDR3 here is CASSPGVAGLSYEQYF. CDR3 DNA sequence: TGTGCCAGCAGCCCAGGGGTAGCGGGCCTTTCCTACGAGCAGTACTTC. The chain is built from TRBV7-8 and TRBJ2-7; D perhaps matches TRBD2 (7 bases). The CDR3 loop spans 16 amino acids. Germline V gene lookup returns CDR1 SGHVS and CDR2 FQNEAQ. The V end lost 5 bases, the J end lost 1 base, and 18 bases lay between the germline ends.

The chain combines TRBV12-3 or TRBV12-4 with TRBJ2-6, with TRBD1 identical over 7 bases. This CDR3 comprises 19 residues. Unmatched junction bases numbered 14, after V lost 5 bases and J lost 1 base. The CDR3 spells CASSLRDRQQPSGANVLTF. The CDR3 region has the DNA TGTGCCAGCAGTCTCCGGGACAGACAACAACCTTCTGGGGCCAACGTCCTGACTTTC.

This chain connects TRBV6-1 to TRBJ1-2, with D unresolved. V was shortened by 2 bases and J by 3 bases, with 7 bases between the two germline ends. There are 13 residues in the CDR3. The germline V gene encodes CDR1 MNHNS and CDR2 SASEGT. Here the CDR3 DNA reads TGTGCCAGCAGTGAAATCCGACACTATGGCTACACCTTC. Amino acid sequence: CASSEIRHYGYTF.

The J gene is TRBJ1-4, the V gene TRBV7-2, with D possibly TRBD1 on 6 matching bases. This CDR3 contains 14 residues. Trimming shortened V by 5 bases and J by 5 bases, and 12 bases separated the two germline ends. Germline CDR1 and CDR2: SGHTA and FQGNSA. CDR3 loop: CASSLTGPNEKLFF. The CDR3, as DNA: TGTGCCAGCAGCCTGACAGGACCCAATGAAAAACTGTTTTTT. The entire variable domain, with the rest obtained from reference TRBV7-2 and TRBJ1-4, is as follows: GAGVSQSPSNKVTEKGKDVELRCDPISGHTALYWYRQSLGQGLEFLIYFQGNSAPDKSGLPSDRFSAERTGGSVSTLTIQRTQQEDSAVYLCASSLTGPNEKLFFGSGTQLSVL.

The rearrangement links TRBV3-1 to TRBJ2-7; TRBD1 matches at 9 bases. J lost 1 base, V lost 5 bases, and 6 bases had no gene match. The CDR3 runs to 15 residues. Germline CDR1 is LGHDT and CDR2 is YNNKEL (reference sequence). CDR3 sequence reads: CASSEGQGGSYEQYV. CDR3 in DNA: TGTGCCAGCAGCGAGGGACAGGGTGGGTCCTACGAGCAGTACGTC.

V and J are TRBV4-1 and TRBJ2-1; D is unclear. Trimming took 5 bases from V and 4 from J, leaving 9 bases between them. Germline V lookup: CDR1 MGHRA, CDR2 YSYEKL. The CDR3 has 13 amino acids. The CDR3 protein is CASSNLYYNEQFF. CDR3 DNA: TGCGCCAGCAGCAACCTTTATTACAATGAGCAGTTCTTC.

The chain is built from TRBV20-1 and TRBJ1-1; 10 positions agree with TRBD1. Unmatched junction bases numbered 2, after V lost 1 base and J lost 3 bases. Per germline, CDR1 DFQATT and CDR2 SNEGSKA (reference sequence). There are 14 residues in the CDR3. The CDR3 is CSARGQGAYTEAFF. As DNA, the CDR3 is TGCAGTGCTAGAGGACAGGGGGCTTACACTGAAGCTTTCTTT.

This clonotype occurred a few times. This sequence joins TRBV5-6 and TRBJ1-2; no definite D call. CDR1 SGHDT and CDR2 YYEEEE come from the germline V gene. CDR3 length: 13 residues. Between the trimmed V and J ends, which lost 1 base and 4 bases, there was a span of 8 bases. The CDR3 DNA follows: TGTGCCAGCAGCTTGCGGAGGTTCTATGGCTACACCTTC. It is translated as CASSLRRFYGYTF.

The chain has TRBV19 and TRBJ1-5, with no clear D. Germline V gene sequence: CDR1 LNHDA, CDR2 SQIVND (reference sequence). The V and J ends lost 10 bases and 4 bases respectively, with 17 bases between them. This CDR3 region has 14 residues. CDR3: CATGDGLRNQPQHF. CDR3 nucleotides: TGTGCCACGGGAGATGGGTTGAGAAATCAGCCCCAGCATTTT.

The V and J genes are TRBV3-1 and TRBJ2-6, with unresolved D. The CDR3 spans 13 residues. Trimming took 1 base from V and 4 from J, leaving 2 bases between them. Germline V gene data show CDR1 as LGHDT and CDR2 as YNNKEL (reference sequence). The CDR3 DNA sequence: TGTGCCAGCAGCCAAGGAGGGGCCAACGTCCTGACTTTC. It translates to CASSQGGANVLTF.

This clonotype was picked up a small number of times. The chain recombines TRBV10-3 with TRBJ1-3, with D unclear. Germline lookup yields CDR1 ENHRY and CDR2 SYGVKD. Trimming took off 5 bases at V and 0 bases at J, with 14 bases between the two ends. CDR3 size: 16 residues. The CDR3 DNA follows: TGTGCCATCAGTTTGACGGGCCTTAGCTCTGGAAACACCATATATTTT. It yields the protein CAISLTGLSSGNTIYF.

This clonotype was picked up a small number of times. The chain has TRBV12-3 or TRBV12-4 and TRBJ1-1; D remains ambiguous. The CDR3 sequence is 13 residues long. V was pared by 7 bases and J by 1 base, with 10 bases between. The CDR3 DNA reads TGTGCCAGCAATTTTGGGGAGAACACTGAAGCTTTCTTT. This codes for CASNFGENTEAFF.

V and J are TRBV27 and TRBJ1-5; D uncertain. This CDR3 comprises 15 residues. The V end lost 4 bases, the J end lost 0 bases, and 10 bases lay between the germline ends. CDR1 is MNHEY and CDR2 is SMNVEV in the germline V gene (reference sequence). CDR3 sequence (DNA): TGTGCCAGCAGTTCGTATAGGGATAGCAATCAGCCCCAGCATTTT. It codes for CASSSYRDSNQPQHF.

This clonotype was seen at least ten times. The J gene is TRBJ2-5, the V gene TRBV24-1; unclear D gene. Trimming removed 2 bases at V and 2 bases at J, with 5 bases between. The V gene's germline CDR1 is KGHDR and CDR2 SFDVKD. The length of the CDR3 is 13 residues. This CDR3 is CATSDSIQETQYF. The CDR3 region has the DNA TGTGCCACCAGTGATTCGATTCAAGAGACCCAGTACTTC.

This clonotype was observed a handful of times. This sequence joins TRBV20-1 and TRBJ1-6; no definite D call. The V end lost 6 bases, the J end lost 8 bases, and 14 bases lay between the germline ends. Germline V gene data show CDR1 as DFQATT and CDR2 as SNEGSKA (reference sequence). CDR3 length equals 13 residues. CDR3 amino acids: CSARPAGDSPLHF. Here the CDR3 DNA reads TGCAGTGCCCGGCCGGCGGGCGATTCACCCCTCCACTTT.

This clonotype was counted at least ten times. V usage is TRBV7-8 and J usage is TRBJ2-5; D perhaps matches TRBD2 (5 bases). Looked up from germline, CDR1 is SGHVS and CDR2 is FQNEAQ. CDR3 length: 13 residues. V was cut by 3 bases and J by 5 bases, with 10 bases left in between. CDR3 residues: CASSFLGGETQYF. The DNA for the CDR3 is TGTGCCAGCAGCTTCCTAGGCGGGGAGACCCAGTACTTC.

This clonotype was detected a few times. The chain joins TRBV6-1 to TRBJ1-5, with D perhaps matching TRBD1 (5 bases). V dropped 8 bases and J dropped 1 base, with 9 bases sitting between them. From germline, CDR1 is MNHNS and CDR2 SASEGT. The CDR3 sequence is 13 residues long. The CDR3 nucleotides read TGTGCCAGCGAAAAGGGGAGCAATCAGCCCCAGCATTTT. Translation gives CASEKGSNQPQHF.

This chain uses TRBV19 with TRBJ2-5, with 10 bases identical to TRBD2. Germline trimming cut 4 bases from V and 4 bases from J; bases unmatched to any gene: 9. The CDR3 is 16 residues long. The germline V gene encodes CDR1 LNHDA and CDR2 SQIVND (reference sequence). The CDR3 coding sequence is TGTGCCAGTAGTACAAGCGGGAGGGCCGGAGGAGAGACCCAGTACTTC. Its translation is CASSTSGRAGGETQYF.

This clonotype was counted between two and nine times. The rearrangement uses TRBV5-8 and TRBJ2-7; either TRBD1 or TRBD2 may fit D (5 bases each). V was clipped by 3 bases and J by 6 bases, with 16 bases between them. The CDR3 length is 14 residues. Germline V gene sequence: CDR1 SGHTS, CDR2 YDEGEE. The CDR3 nucleotides read TGTGCCAGCAGCTCGTGGATGGGGACGGGCGAGCAGTACTTC. Its protein is CASSSWMGTGEQYF.

In this sample, this clonotype turned up a few times. The DNA for the CDR3 is TGCAGTGCTAGGGACTCCTACAATGAGCAGTTCTTC. Amino acids: CSARDSYNEQFF. The chain employs TRBV20-1 and TRBJ2-1; D gene unclear. The CDR3 contains 12 residues. V gave up 3 bases and J gave up 0 bases, with 3 bases separating them. Germline CDR1 is DFQATT and CDR2 is SNEGSKA (reference sequence).

The chain links TRBV19 to TRBJ2-1; TRBD2 agrees at 9 bases. This CDR3 contains 16 residues. V was pared by 3 bases and J by 9 bases, with 12 bases of the junction left unmatched. Germline CDR1 is LNHDA and CDR2 is SQIVND (reference sequence). CDR3 loop: CASSMRWAREGGEQFF. The CDR3 region has the DNA TGTGCCAGTAGTATGAGGTGGGCGCGGGAGGGGGGTGAGCAGTTCTTC.

The chain combines TRBV4-1 with TRBJ2-5; D is unresolved. V lost 0 bases, J lost 2 bases, and 10 bases lay in between. There are 15 residues in the CDR3. Per germline, CDR1 MGHRA and CDR2 YSYEKL. CDR3 sequence: CASSQDWVKQETQYF. The CDR3 DNA sequence: TGCGCCAGCAGCCAAGATTGGGTGAAGCAAGAGACCCAGTACTTC.